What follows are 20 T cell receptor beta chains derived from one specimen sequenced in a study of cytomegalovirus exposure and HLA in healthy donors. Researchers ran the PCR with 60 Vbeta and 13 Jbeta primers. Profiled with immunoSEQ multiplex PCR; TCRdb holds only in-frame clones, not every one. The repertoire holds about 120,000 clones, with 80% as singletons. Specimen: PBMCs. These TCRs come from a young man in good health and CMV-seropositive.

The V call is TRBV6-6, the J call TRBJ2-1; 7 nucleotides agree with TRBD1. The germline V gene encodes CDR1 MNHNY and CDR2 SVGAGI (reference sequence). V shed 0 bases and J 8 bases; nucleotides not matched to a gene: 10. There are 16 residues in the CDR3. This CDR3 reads CASSYSNRLGGDEQFF. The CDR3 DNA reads TGTGCCAGCAGTTACTCGAATCGGCTAGGGGGCGATGAGCAGTTCTTC.

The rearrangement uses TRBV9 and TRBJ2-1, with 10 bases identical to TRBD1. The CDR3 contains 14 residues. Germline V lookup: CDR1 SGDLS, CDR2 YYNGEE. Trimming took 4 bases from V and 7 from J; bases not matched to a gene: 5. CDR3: CASSSWTGGNEQFF. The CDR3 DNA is TGTGCCAGCAGCTCCTGGACAGGGGGAAATGAGCAGTTCTTC.

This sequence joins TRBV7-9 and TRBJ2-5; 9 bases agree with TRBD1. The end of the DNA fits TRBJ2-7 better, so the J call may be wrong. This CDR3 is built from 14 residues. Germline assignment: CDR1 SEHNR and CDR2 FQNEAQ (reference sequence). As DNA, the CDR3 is TGTGCCAGCAGCGTGTACAGGGGGCGCGACGAGCAGTACTTC. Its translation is CASSVYRGRDEQYF.

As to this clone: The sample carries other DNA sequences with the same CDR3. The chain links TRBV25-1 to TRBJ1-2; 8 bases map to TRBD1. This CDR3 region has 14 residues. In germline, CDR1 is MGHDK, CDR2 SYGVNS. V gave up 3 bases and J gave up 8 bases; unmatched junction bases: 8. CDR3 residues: CASSDTRQGKGYTF. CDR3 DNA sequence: TGTGCCAGCAGTGACACACGACAGGGGAAAGGCTACACCTTC.

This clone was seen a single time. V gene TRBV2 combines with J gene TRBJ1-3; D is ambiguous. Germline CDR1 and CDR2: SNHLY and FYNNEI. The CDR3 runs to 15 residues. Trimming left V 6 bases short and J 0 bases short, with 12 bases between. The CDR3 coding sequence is TGTGCCAGCAGCCCACTCCTTGGCTCTGGAAACACCATATATTTT. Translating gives CASSPLLGSGNTIYF.

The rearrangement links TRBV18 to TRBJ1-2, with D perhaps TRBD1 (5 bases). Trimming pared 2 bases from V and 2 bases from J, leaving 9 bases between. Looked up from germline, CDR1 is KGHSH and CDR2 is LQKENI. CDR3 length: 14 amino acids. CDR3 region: CASSPSGRNYGYTF. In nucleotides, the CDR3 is TGTGCCAGCTCACCATCAGGGCGCAACTATGGCTACACCTTC.

The CDR3 bases are TGTGCCAGCTCACCATCTAACACTGAAGCTTTCTTT. This encodes CASSPSNTEAFF. V usage is TRBV18 and J usage is TRBJ1-1; D unresolved. V was cut by 2 bases and J by 2 bases, with 3 bases left in between. Per the germline V gene, CDR1 is KGHSH and CDR2 is LQKENI. CDR3 length: 12 residues.

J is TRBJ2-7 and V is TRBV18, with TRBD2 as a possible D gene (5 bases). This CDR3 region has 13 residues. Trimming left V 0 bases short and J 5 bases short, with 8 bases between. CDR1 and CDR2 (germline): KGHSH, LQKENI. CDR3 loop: CASSPPVGDEQYF. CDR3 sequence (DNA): TGTGCCAGCTCACCACCGGTCGGGGACGAGCAGTACTTC.

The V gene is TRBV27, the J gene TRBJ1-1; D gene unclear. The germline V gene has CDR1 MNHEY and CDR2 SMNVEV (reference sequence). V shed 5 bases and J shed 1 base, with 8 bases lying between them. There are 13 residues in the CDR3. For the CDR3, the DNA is TGTGCCAGCAGTCAAAGAGGGAACACTGAAGCTTTCTTT. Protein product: CASSQRGNTEAFF.

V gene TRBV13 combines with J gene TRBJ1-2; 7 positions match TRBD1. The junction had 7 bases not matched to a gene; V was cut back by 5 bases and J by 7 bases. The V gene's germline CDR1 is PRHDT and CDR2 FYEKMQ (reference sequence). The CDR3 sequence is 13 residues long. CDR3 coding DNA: TGTGCCAGCAGCCGACAGGGTTTAGGTGGCTACACCTTC. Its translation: CASSRQGLGGYTF.

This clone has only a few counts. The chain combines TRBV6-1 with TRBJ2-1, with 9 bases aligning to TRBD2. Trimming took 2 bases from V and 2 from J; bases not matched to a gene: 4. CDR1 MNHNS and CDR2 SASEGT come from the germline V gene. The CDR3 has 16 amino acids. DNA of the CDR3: TGTGCCAGCAGTGAAATCCTAGCGGGGCCCTACAATGAGCAGTTCTTC. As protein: CASSEILAGPYNEQFF.

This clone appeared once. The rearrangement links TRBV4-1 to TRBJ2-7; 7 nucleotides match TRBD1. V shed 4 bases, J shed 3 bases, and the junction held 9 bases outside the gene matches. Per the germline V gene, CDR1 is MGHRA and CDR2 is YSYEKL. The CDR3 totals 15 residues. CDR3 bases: TGCGCCAGCAGCCTACAGAACAGGGGCATCTACGAGCAGTACTTC. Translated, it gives CASSLQNRGIYEQYF.

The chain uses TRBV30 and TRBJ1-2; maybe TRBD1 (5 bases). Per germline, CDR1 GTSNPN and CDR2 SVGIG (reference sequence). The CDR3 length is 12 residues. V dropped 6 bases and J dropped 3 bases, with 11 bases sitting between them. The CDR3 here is CACRTGDYGYTF. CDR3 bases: TGTGCCTGCCGGACGGGGGACTATGGCTACACCTTC.

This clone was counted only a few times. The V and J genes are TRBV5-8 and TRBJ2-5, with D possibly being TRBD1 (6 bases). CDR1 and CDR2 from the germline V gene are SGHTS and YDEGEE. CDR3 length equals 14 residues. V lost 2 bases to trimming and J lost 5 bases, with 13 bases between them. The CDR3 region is CASSLLQGSETQYF. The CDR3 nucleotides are TGTGCCAGCAGCTTACTACAGGGTAGTGAGACCCAGTACTTC.

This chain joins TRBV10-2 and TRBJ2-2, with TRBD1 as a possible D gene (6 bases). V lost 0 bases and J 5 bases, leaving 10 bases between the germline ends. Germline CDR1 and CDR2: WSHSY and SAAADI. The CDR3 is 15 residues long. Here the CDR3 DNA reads TGCGCCAGCAGTGAGTCGGCCAGGGGTACCGGGGAGCTGTTTTTT. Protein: CASSESARGTGELFF.

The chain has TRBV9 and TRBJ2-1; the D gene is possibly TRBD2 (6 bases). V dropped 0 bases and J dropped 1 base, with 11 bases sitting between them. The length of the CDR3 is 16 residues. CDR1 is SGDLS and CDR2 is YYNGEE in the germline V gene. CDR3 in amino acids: CASSVGRGGSYNEQFF. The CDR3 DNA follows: TGTGCCAGCAGCGTAGGGCGGGGAGGATCCTACAATGAGCAGTTCTTC. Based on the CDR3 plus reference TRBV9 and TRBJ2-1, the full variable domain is DSGVTQTPKHLITATGQRVTLRCSPRSGDLSVYWYQQSLDQGLQFLIQYYNGEERAKGNILERFSAQQFPDLHSELNLSSLELGDSALYFCASSVGRGGSYNEQFFGPGTRLTVL.

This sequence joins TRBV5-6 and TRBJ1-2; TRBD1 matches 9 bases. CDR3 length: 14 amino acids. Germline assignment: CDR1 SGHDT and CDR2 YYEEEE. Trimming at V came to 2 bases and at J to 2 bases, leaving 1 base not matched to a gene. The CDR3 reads CASSFDRGNYGYTF. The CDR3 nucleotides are TGTGCCAGCAGCTTCGACAGGGGGAACTATGGCTACACCTTC.

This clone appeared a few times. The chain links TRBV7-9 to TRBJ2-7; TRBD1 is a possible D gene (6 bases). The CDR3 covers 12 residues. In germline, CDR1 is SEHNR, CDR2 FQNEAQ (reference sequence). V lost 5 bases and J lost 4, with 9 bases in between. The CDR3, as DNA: TGTGCCAGCAGCCAAACAGGGTACGAGCAGTACTTC. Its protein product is CASSQTGYEQYF. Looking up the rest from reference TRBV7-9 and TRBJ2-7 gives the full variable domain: DTGVSQNPRHKITKRGQNVTFRCDPISEHNRLYWYRQTLGQGPEFLTYFQNEAQLEKSRLLSDRFSAERPKGSFSTLEIQRTEQGDSAMYLCASSQTGYEQYFGPGTRLTVT.

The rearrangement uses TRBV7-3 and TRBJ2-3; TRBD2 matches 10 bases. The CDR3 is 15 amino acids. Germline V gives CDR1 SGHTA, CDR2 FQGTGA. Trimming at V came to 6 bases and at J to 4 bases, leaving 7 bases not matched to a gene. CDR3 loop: CASSSSGGAADTQYF. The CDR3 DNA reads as TGTGCCAGCAGTTCCAGCGGGGGGGCGGCAGATACGCAGTATTTT.

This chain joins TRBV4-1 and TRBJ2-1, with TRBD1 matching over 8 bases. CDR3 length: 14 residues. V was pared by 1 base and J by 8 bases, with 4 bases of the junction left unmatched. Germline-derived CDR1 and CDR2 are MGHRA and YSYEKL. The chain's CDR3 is CASSQVQGADEQFF. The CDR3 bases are TGCGCCAGCAGCCAAGTTCAGGGGGCCGATGAGCAGTTCTTC.